This TCR beta chain originates from a study of blood T cell repertoires in COVID-19. Study in general: Some COVID-19 samples were acute and others convalescent; all came from the United States, Italy and Spain. T cells, B-cell-depleted T cells, or PBMCs provided the cDNA or gDNA that served as material.

With regard to this clone: A junction end diverges from the germline sequence, so it may reflect a read error.

CDR1 is LGHDT and CDR2 is YNNKEL in the germline V gene (reference sequence). This CDR3 has 11 residues. In the authors' methods: It was from reference gene primer amplification that nucleated cell counts were estimated. Profiled with immunoSEQ multiplex PCR; TCRdb holds only in-frame clones, not every one. The D gene and trimming were derived from the DNA, and the V and J assignments and clone size from that table. In the table there are some 140,000 clones, around three quarters of which are singletons. The TCR was taken from a man aged 80 or over with acute or convalescent COVID-19. This chain uses TRBV3-1 (or the pseudogene TRBV3-2) with TRBJ1-2; tentative D call: TRBD1 (6 bases). Input material: peripheral blood. CDR3 loop: CASSQGGGPLF. CDR3 sequence (DNA): TGTGCCAGCAGCCAAGGAGGGGGACCGCTCTTC.